This T cell receptor beta chain comes out of a study of T cell responses to AZD1222 COVID-19 vaccine. CDR1 and CDR2 (germline): LNHDA, SQIVND (reference sequence). Trimming pared 10 bases from V and 4 bases from J, leaving 17 bases between. The length of the CDR3 is 13 residues. As to this clone: What it binds is unknown.

Method: immunoSEQ multiplex PCR; TCRdb's copy keeps in-frame clones and lacks some. The sample lists 150,000 to 200,000 clones; 85% to 90% were seen once. Points from the study as a whole: Possibly, clonal diversity was underestimated; donors were largely white British and included more females. Seropositive AZD1222 recipients at baseline numbered only 6 or 7. There were repertoire samples only from the period after the peak T cell response.

The sample in question was peripheral blood, obtained 28 days after the second AZD1222 dose. This chain connects TRBV19 to TRBJ2-7; a weak D match, TRBD1 (5 bases). The origin of this receptor is an adult who received the AZD1222 COVID-19 vaccine. CDR3: CATTGQGVYEQYF. CDR3 coding DNA: TGTGCCACCACCGGCCAAGGGGTGTACGAGCAGTACTTC.